This TCR beta chain derives from a study of T cells in Graves' hyperthyroidism and ophthalmopathy (dated by TCRdb to the late 2010s). The study in broad terms: Peripheral blood was collected at initial diagnosis, before any treatment. TCR V-J signatures able to tell the groups apart were searched for in a discovery cohort of some 97 patients, of whom over 40 had Graves' ophthalmopathy and around 56 had stable Graves' hyperthyroidism. Prospective prediction of ophthalmopathy was tested in an independent validation cohort of 18 hyperthyroidism patients and roughly 16 patients who later progressed to ophthalmopathy. The approximately 98 discovery patients were randomly divided into training and test sets at a 7:3 ratio. Thyroid tissue and blood T-cell repertoires from about six Graves' hyperthyroidism patients were also compared in the study. After sampling, hyperthyroidism patients received methimazole starting at 30 mg daily, and ophthalmopathy patients received high-dose intravenous methylprednisolone. TCR Vbeta CDR3 sequencing of some 140 peripheral blood samples (43 ophthalmopathy, about 74 hyperthyroidism and approximately 17 progressor patients) is reported in the paper. The research as a whole found: In validation, the model predicted progression to ophthalmopathy with 65% to 71% sensitivity and roughly 72% specificity, a median of about six months before onset. Blood samples also contained most of the expanded thyroid clonotypes (frequency above 0.001), which suggests that blood repertoires may reflect thyroid immune responses. Sample size was not statistically predetermined, and investigators were not blinded to group allocation. A model built on a 13 V-J signature distinguished ophthalmopathy from stable hyperthyroidism, reaching 85% to 90% sensitivity and approximately 81% specificity in cross-validation and 80%/75% in testing.

This clonotype was counted between two and nine times. It lacks a known antigen. Qualities for individual bases were not recorded, and no much larger clone is one base off. Reading from cysteine to phenylalanine, the CDR3 counts 14 amino acids. The entry retains the CDR3 DNA only, 42 bases that are in frame from base 1. V loses 5 bases, J loses 0 bases, and the germline ends lie 10 bases apart. CDR1 and CDR2 were assigned from the germline V gene as ENHRY and SYGVKD. TCR beta CDR3 regions were amplified from RNA transcripts. For the first round of RT-PCR on the TCR CDR3, the HTBI primer set was used together with the Qiagen OneStep RT-PCR kit. Libraries were constructed in a second round of multiplex PCR, after which size selection and purification were carried out. Sequencing of the libraries was done on an Illumina HiSeq2000 using paired-end 100 bp reads. From the authors' description of their analysis: SOAPnuke was used to process the raw data, with reads discarded if the reads contained adapters or uncalled bases, had a mean Phred below 15, or lacked an exact constant-primer or identifier match. High-quality paired reads were merged with COPE v1.2.5, and unique nucleotide sequences were defined as clonotypes. MiTCR v1.1 was used to align clonotypes to the IMGT TRBV, TRBD and TRBJ reference segments. Only V-J combinations with frequency above 0.0001, covering 99% to 99.2% of repertoires, were analysed. The TCS score was defined as the ratio of F50 (clonal expansion) to E x V (chaos), calculated using BLOSUM62-based TCRdist between CDR3 peptides within each V-J. Welch's t-statistics and random forest reduced 514 V-J features to under 15, which were used in a naive Bayes classifier (R e1071). TCRdb reran the public reads through fastp at Q25 and MiXCR, keeping productive beta chains. Every CDR3 protein is listed once, alongside the most common genes and DNA of its rows. In this record, the V and J calls reflect TCRdb's handling and not the investigators' own analysis. The sample yields around 600,000 distinct CDR3 sequences; approximately 15% were counted once. Together, the top ten hold over 6% of the sample.

Ophthalmopathy patients had moderately to severely active disease, Clinical Activity Score of at least 3, NOSPECS grade of at least 4, and duration under 3 months. The study excluded patients with uncontrolled infections, other autoimmune diseases, pregnancy or lactation. Clinical symptoms, serum thyroxine and TRAb, thyroid ultrasound, and orbital computed tomography formed the basis for the diagnoses. Ficoll-Paque density gradient centrifugation was used to isolate PBMCs from approximately 10 ml of fresh peripheral blood. Trizol reagent was used to extract total RNA, and RNA quality was then checked on an Agilent 2100 Bioanalyzer.

The rearranged chain carries TRBV10-3 and TRBJ1-1; no D gene call is confident. The receptor was isolated from a woman in her late teens or twenties with Graves' ophthalmopathy. Material: blood. CDR3 region: CAISPQNLNTEAFF. The nucleotides are TGTGCCATCAGTCCACAGAATCTGAACACTGAAGCTTTCTTT.